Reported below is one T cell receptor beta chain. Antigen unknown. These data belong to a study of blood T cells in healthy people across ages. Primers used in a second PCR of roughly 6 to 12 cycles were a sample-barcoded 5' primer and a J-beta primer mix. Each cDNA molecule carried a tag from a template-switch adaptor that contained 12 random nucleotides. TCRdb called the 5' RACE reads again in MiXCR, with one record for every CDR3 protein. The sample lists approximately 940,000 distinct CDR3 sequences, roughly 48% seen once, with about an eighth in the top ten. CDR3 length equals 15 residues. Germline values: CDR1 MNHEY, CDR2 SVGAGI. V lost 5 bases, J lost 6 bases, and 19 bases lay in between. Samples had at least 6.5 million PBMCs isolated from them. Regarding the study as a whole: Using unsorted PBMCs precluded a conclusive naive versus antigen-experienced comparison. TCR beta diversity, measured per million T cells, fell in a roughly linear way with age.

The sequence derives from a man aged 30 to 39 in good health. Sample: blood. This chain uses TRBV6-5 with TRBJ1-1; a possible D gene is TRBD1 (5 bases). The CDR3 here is CASSPAYAGTSEAFF. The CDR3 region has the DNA TGTGCCAGCAGTCCGGCATATGCAGGGACCTCTGAAGCTTTCTTT.